This T cell receptor beta chain was found in a study of blood T cell repertoires in COVID-19. Study in general: The study drew acute and convalescent COVID-19 samples from the United States, Italy and Spain. From T cells, B-cell-depleted T cells, or PBMCs came the material, which was cDNA or gDNA.

Trimming took off 5 bases at V and 1 base at J, with 11 bases between the two ends. This CDR3 has 14 amino acids. Germline V CDR1 and CDR2: SGHTA, FQGNSA. Per the study methods: By means of reference gene primer amplification, nucleated cell counts were estimated. The data were produced by immunoSEQ multiplex PCR, yet TCRdb's version contains in-frame clones alone and is incomplete. The V and J calls and clone size are taken from that table; D and trimming were inferred from the DNA. The sample yields about 180,000 clones, 70% to 85% seen once. The specimen sequenced was peripheral blood. The V call is TRBV7-2, the J call TRBJ2-5; the D gene is possibly TRBD2 (5 bases). This TCR derives from a woman aged 80 or older with acute or convalescent COVID-19. The CDR3 DNA follows: TGTGCCAGCAGCCCGCGGGTATTCCAAGAGACCCAGTACTTC. This translates into CASSPRVFQETQYF.